This T cell receptor (beta chain) derives from a study of cytomegalovirus exposure and HLA in healthy donors. There were likely unrecorded immune exposures, though donors were nominally healthy when sampled. Use of 60 Vbeta and 13 Jbeta primers characterized the PCR. Some clones are missing from TCRdb's copy, which holds only in-frame ones; the method was immunoSEQ multiplex PCR. The top ten hold less than 10% of the sample, which has 150,000 or so clones, about 80% seen once. CDR3 length: 13 residues. The germline V and J ends were trimmed by 4 bases and 8 bases, with 14 bases remaining between them. Germline CDR1 MDHEN, CDR2 SYDVKM. This clone is a singleton in its sample. Its antigen is unidentified. General study results and limits: The authors enumerated some 160 TCR beta chains as linked to cytomegalovirus.

The sequence derives from a young man in good health and CMV-seropositive. The V call is TRBV28, the J call TRBJ1-2, with a possible D match to TRBD1 (6 bases). Sample: PBMCs. The CDR3: CASSWVGAGGYTF. As DNA, the CDR3 is TGTGCCAGCAGTTGGGTGGGGGCAGGAGGCTACACCTTC.